In this sample, the clone carrying this TCR beta chain turned up many times. Its antigen is not identified. Germline loops: CDR1 DFQATT, CDR2 SNEGSKA (reference sequence). Trimming took off 0 bases at V and 4 bases at J, with 10 bases between the two ends. CDR3 length equals 13 residues. This sample stems from a study of neurological immune-mediated disorders. Study observations and caveats: Among expanded clones, no CDR3 amino acid sequences were shared across subjects, a pattern suggesting private repertoires in all groups. HTLV-1-associated myelopathy ranked highest for TCR clonal expansion and multiple sclerosis lowest, beneath healthy controls.

Synthesis of cDNA was carried out by template-switch 5'RACE. The reaction used 10-nucleotide random UMIs. Each CDR3 protein gets one entry after TCRdb re-called the 5' RACE reads with MiXCR. Of about 120,000 distinct CDR3 sequences listed, 3% to 3.5% are singletons. The chain uses TRBV20-1 and TRBJ2-7; D is unclear. The sequence was obtained from a woman in her thirties with multiple sclerosis. Material for sequencing was PBMCs. CDR3 protein: CSAREPTRYEQYF. The CDR3 nucleotides read TGCAGTGCTAGAGAGCCCACGCGGTACGAGCAGTACTTC.